These 17 T cell receptor beta chains share one sample of origin, sequenced in a study of T cells after somatic rescue of genetic block. Generated by immunoSEQ multiplex PCR, the TCRdb table keeps only in-frame clones and is missing some. The sample records roughly 14,000 clones, roughly two thirds being singletons. Sequences were obtained from peripheral blood mononuclear cells (PBMCs). Every receptor here comes from a boy younger than 18.

The chain has TRBV6-6 and TRBJ1-5; D gene uncertain. Per germline, CDR1 MNHNY and CDR2 SVGAGI (reference sequence). This CDR3 has 15 amino acids. V gave up 0 bases and J gave up 5 bases, with 11 bases separating them. CDR3 nucleotides: TGTGCCAGCAGTTACTCTTTCCGACCCGATCAGCCCCAGCATTTT. It specifies CASSYSFRPDQPQHF.

Sample share makes this clone medium-sized. V usage is TRBV5-6 and J usage is TRBJ1-5; a possible D gene is TRBD1 (5 bases). Between the trimmed V and J ends, which lost 1 base and 5 bases, there was a span of 10 bases. The V gene's germline CDR1 is SGHDT and CDR2 YYEEEE. The CDR3 has 14 amino acids. The CDR3: CASSLTGTHQPQHF. CDR3 coding DNA: TGTGCCAGCAGCTTGACAGGCACTCATCAGCCCCAGCATTTT.

The rearrangement joins TRBV6-5 to TRBJ2-7; 7 nucleotides agree with TRBD1. The germline gives CDR1 MNHEY, CDR2 SVGAGI. The CDR3 runs 15 residues. The trim removed 8 bases at V and 5 bases at J, leaving 15 bases unmatched. The DNA of the CDR3 is TGTGCCAGCCGCCTCCACCGATCAGGGGGAAACGAGCAGTACTTC. The encoded protein is CASRLHRSGGNEQYF.

This clone turned up a few times. The rearrangement uses TRBV11-3 and TRBJ2-1, with 10 bases identical to TRBD2. The ends lost 1 base at V and 0 bases at J; junction bases unmatched: 6. The CDR3 is made up of 18 amino acids. Germline CDR1 is SGHNT and CDR2 is YENEEA. The CDR3 region is CASSLGLAGAGSYNEQFF. The CDR3 nucleotides read TGTGCCAGCAGCTTAGGGCTAGCGGGAGCGGGCTCCTACAATGAGCAGTTCTTC.

This clone was counted only a few times. J is TRBJ2-1 and V is TRBV12-5, with D hard to call. Germline CDR1 and CDR2: LGHNT and FRNRAP. The CDR3 has 13 residues. V gave up 1 base and J gave up 9 bases, with 10 bases separating them. CDR3 sequence reads: CASGLEGRGEQFF. Written as DNA, the CDR3 is TGTGCTAGTGGTTTGGAGGGTAGAGGTGAGCAGTTCTTC.

The V gene is TRBV27, the J gene TRBJ2-7, with D unresolved. V lost 3 bases, J lost 1 base, and 10 bases lay in between. Per germline, CDR1 MNHEY and CDR2 SMNVEV (reference sequence). The CDR3 has 14 amino acids. The CDR3 DNA sequence: TGTGCCAGCAGTTTCCGGCTAGGATCCTACGAGCAGTACTTC. Residues: CASSFRLGSYEQYF.

The rearrangement uses TRBV2 and TRBJ2-1; D is perhaps TRBD2 (6 bases). The CDR3 consists of 14 residues. Germline assignment: CDR1 SNHLY and CDR2 FYNNEI. Trimming stripped 6 bases from V and 6 bases from J, with 15 bases between. CDR3 coding DNA: TGTGCCAGCAGGGGTCGGCGGGACTCCAATGAGCAGTTCTTC. As protein: CASRGRRDSNEQFF.

The gene calls are TRBV18 and TRBJ1-6; no clear D. The V gene lost 2 bases and the J gene lost 0 bases, with 8 bases spanning the gap. The CDR3 loop spans 16 amino acids. From germline, CDR1 is KGHSH and CDR2 LQKENI. The DNA for the CDR3 is TGTGCCAGCTCACCAAGGGTAGGCTCCTATAATTCACCCCTCCACTTT. It is translated as CASSPRVGSYNSPLHF.

The chain couples TRBV18 to TRBJ2-7, with TRBD2 matching over 8 bases. The CDR3 runs 16 residues. The J segment lost 0 bases and the V segment lost 0 bases, leaving 4 bases of the junction unmatched. Looked up from germline, CDR1 is KGHSH and CDR2 is LQKENI. CDR3 DNA: TGTGCCAGCTCACCACCGAGGCTAGCGGGCTCCTACGAGCAGTACTTC. It translates to CASSPPRLAGSYEQYF.

The gene calls are TRBV18 and TRBJ2-7; TRBD1 is a possible D gene (7 bases). V lost 3 bases to trimming and J lost 1 base, with 13 bases between them. In germline, CDR1 is KGHSH, CDR2 LQKENI. There are 15 residues in the CDR3. The CDR3 here is CASSPGGTESYEQYF. The CDR3 bases are TGTGCCAGCTCACCTGGAGGGACAGAATCCTACGAGCAGTACTTC.

The V call is TRBV10-3, the J call TRBJ2-7; no definite D call. V lost 2 bases and J lost 3, with 5 bases in between. Looked up from germline, CDR1 is ENHRY and CDR2 is SYGVKD. The CDR3 spans 12 residues. Here the CDR3 reads CAISETFYEQYF. DNA for the CDR3: TGTGCCATCAGTGAGACGTTCTACGAGCAGTACTTC.

This clone was seen a single time. This chain uses TRBV5-1 with TRBJ2-5; 7 bases map to TRBD1. The CDR3 covers 14 residues. V was clipped by 3 bases and J by 4 bases; unmatched bases: 6. In germline, CDR1 is SGHRS, CDR2 YFSETQ. CDR3 nucleotides: TGCGCCAGCAGCTCGGGACAGTTGCGAGAGACCCAGTACTTC. Residues: CASSSGQLRETQYF.

The chain employs TRBV10-3 and TRBJ2-3, with D perhaps matching TRBD2 (6 bases). The CDR3 is 15 residues long. The germline V gene has CDR1 ENHRY and CDR2 SYGVKD. The ends were cut back, 4 bases at V and 1 base at J, with 12 bases in the middle. The CDR3 here is CAISGDSPGTDTQYF. For the CDR3, the DNA is TGTGCCATCAGTGGGGACTCGCCTGGCACAGATACGCAGTATTTT.

This clone occurred a few times. The gene calls are TRBV2 and TRBJ2-3; possibly TRBD1 for D (5 bases). Germline loops: CDR1 SNHLY, CDR2 FYNNEI. The CDR3 has 13 residues. Trimming took off 9 bases at V and 4 bases at J, with 14 bases between the two ends. CDR3 amino acids: CASPDIKADTQYF. The CDR3 DNA reads TGTGCCAGTCCGGACATAAAAGCAGATACGCAGTATTTT.

CDR3 DNA: TGTGCCAGCTACCGGACCCCTCTCTACGAGCAGTACTTC. Residues: CASYRTPLYEQYF. The chain employs TRBV7-9 and TRBJ2-7; D uncertain. Germline-derived CDR1 and CDR2 are SEHNR and FQNEAQ (reference sequence). Between the trimmed V and J ends, which lost 8 bases and 3 bases, there was a span of 14 bases. This CDR3 region has 13 residues.

This clone was recorded only once. The rearrangement joins TRBV29-1 to TRBJ2-3; D remains ambiguous. This CDR3 is 14 amino acids long. Germline CDR1 is SQVTM and CDR2 is ANQGSEA. V lost 6 bases to trimming and J lost 0 bases, with 13 bases between them. DNA for the CDR3: TGCAGCGTGTTAGTCTTTACTAGCACAGATACGCAGTATTTT. Encoded protein: CSVLVFTSTDTQYF.

The chain joins TRBV19 to TRBJ2-5; 11 bases agree with TRBD2. The J call is uncertain, as TRBJ2-7 better fits the DNA end. CDR3 size: 15 residues. The germline gives CDR1 LNHDA, CDR2 SQIVND (reference sequence). The CDR3 reads CASSMTSGETYEQYF. CDR3 DNA: TGTGCCAGTAGTATGACTAGCGGGGAGACCTACGAGCAGTACTTC.